Below, 25 T cell receptor beta chains from the same sample are listed, as sequenced in a study of cytomegalovirus exposure and HLA in healthy donors. It was with 60 Vbeta and 13 Jbeta primers that the PCR ran. The protocol was immunoSEQ multiplex PCR, while the TCRdb copy is restricted to in-frame clones and leaves out a portion. The sample consists of around 300,000 clones, about 75% of them appearing once. The sequenced sample consisted of PBMCs. Source of these receptors: a female donor in good health and CMV-seronegative.

The chain combines TRBV9 with TRBJ1-1; TRBD1 matches 9 bases. The trim removed 0 bases at V and 4 bases at J, leaving 7 bases unmatched. The CDR3 runs 16 residues. From germline, CDR1 is SGDLS and CDR2 YYNGEE. The DNA of the CDR3 is TGTGCCAGCAGCGTAGGACATGGGACAGGGAGCACTGAAGCTTTCTTT. It is translated as CASSVGHGTGSTEAFF.

This clone was recorded a few times. V is TRBV11-2 and J is TRBJ2-7; tentatively, D is TRBD1 (6 bases). V gave up 6 bases and J gave up 4 bases, with 19 bases separating them. CDR3 size: 15 residues. The germline gives CDR1 SGHAT, CDR2 FQNNGV. CDR3 amino acids: CASSSPLRGEYEQYF. DNA for the CDR3: TGTGCCAGCAGTTCTCCCCTCAGGGGAGAGTACGAGCAGTACTTC.

This chain links TRBV19 with TRBJ2-3, with TRBD2 identical over 7 bases. Germline assignment: CDR1 LNHDA and CDR2 SQIVND (reference sequence). The ends lost 3 bases at V and 7 bases at J; junction bases unmatched: 10. The CDR3 consists of 15 residues. CDR3 sequence reads: CASSIGAGVGNTQYF. The DNA for the CDR3 is TGTGCCAGTAGTATTGGGGCGGGAGTTGGTAATACGCAGTATTTT.

This clone is a singleton in its sample. The chain is built from TRBV4-1 and TRBJ1-2; 8 bases agree with TRBD1. Per germline, CDR1 MGHRA and CDR2 YSYEKL. V lost 5 bases to trimming and J lost 8 bases; unmatched junction nucleotides: 13. The CDR3 extends over 15 amino acids. DNA for the CDR3: TGCGCCAGCAGCGCCGGGACAGGCAGGAGAGGCGGCTACACCTTC. Protein product: CASSAGTGRRGGYTF.

This clone showed up just a few times. The chain is built from TRBV11-3 and TRBJ1-4; the D gene is possibly TRBD1 (6 bases). V was clipped by 5 bases and J by 5 bases, with 18 bases between them. CDR3 length equals 16 residues. Germline V CDR1 and CDR2: SGHNT, YENEEA. CDR3 protein: CASSDTGQRGNEKLFF. The CDR3 DNA reads TGTGCCAGCAGCGATACTGGACAGAGGGGGAATGAAAAACTGTTTTTT. Full variable domain (remainder filled in from reference TRBV11-3 and TRBJ1-4): EAGVVQSPRYKIIEKKQPVAFWCNPISGHNTLYWYLQNLGQGPELLIRYENEEAVDDSQLPKDRFSAERLKGVDSTLKIQPAELGDSAVYLCASSDTGQRGNEKLFFGSGTQLSVL.

This clone was observed a handful of times. As DNA, the CDR3 is TGTGCCAGCACCCCCGGGACTAGGACCTACGAGCAGTACTTC. This sequence encodes CASTPGTRTYEQYF. The V and J genes are TRBV28 and TRBJ2-7, with TRBD2 matching over 8 bases. The germline gives CDR1 MDHEN, CDR2 SYDVKM. This CDR3 has 14 residues. After removal of 7 bases from V and 2 bases from J, the junction contained 7 bases not matched to a gene. The variable domain in full, with the rest retrieved from reference TRBV28 and TRBJ2-7, is DVKVTQSSRYLVKRTGEKVFLECVQDMDHENMFWYRQDPGLGLRLIYFSYDVKMKEKGDIPEGYSVSREKKERFSLILESASTNQTSMYLCASTPGTRTYEQYFGPGTRLTVT.

The chain recombines TRBV19 with TRBJ1-4; possible D gene TRBD1, 5 bases. CDR3 length: 14 amino acids. Between the trimmed V and J ends, which lost 9 bases and 4 bases, there was a span of 15 bases. Germline loops: CDR1 LNHDA, CDR2 SQIVND (reference sequence). The CDR3 sequence: CASSPQGINEKLFF. As DNA, the CDR3 is TGTGCCAGCTCTCCTCAGGGTATTAATGAAAAACTGTTTTTT.

J is TRBJ1-4 and V is TRBV15; D is uncertain. The ends were cut back, 4 bases at V and 3 bases at J, with 15 bases in the middle. Germline assignment: CDR1 LNHNV and CDR2 YYDKDF (reference sequence). This CDR3 spans 16 amino acids. As DNA, the CDR3 is TGTGCCACCAGCATAGGAGCTCTGGCGGCTAATGAAAAACTGTTTTTT. It encodes CATSIGALAANEKLFF.

The chain is built from TRBV6-1 and TRBJ2-5; 10 bases are a match to TRBD1. The CDR3 covers 14 residues. The germline CDR1 and CDR2 sequences are MNHNS and SASEGT. The V and J ends lost 5 bases and 11 bases, in that order; junction bases with no gene match: 11. The CDR3 is CASSRRTGGYEQYF. The CDR3 nucleotides read TGTGCCAGCAGTCGACGGACAGGGGGGTATGAGCAGTACTTC.

The chain joins TRBV7-9 to TRBJ1-3, with TRBD1 as a possible D gene (6 bases). Trimming took 5 bases from V and 1 from J, leaving 12 bases between them. The CDR3 is 15 residues long. Per the germline V gene, CDR1 is SEHNR and CDR2 is FQNEAQ (reference sequence). CDR3 loop: CASSTTGQSGNTIYF. The CDR3 nucleotides are TGTGCCAGCAGCACGACAGGCCAATCTGGAAACACCATATATTTT.

The chain links TRBV5-1 to TRBJ2-7, with D uncertain. This CDR3 contains 13 residues. Trimming removed 0 bases at V and 2 bases at J, with 6 bases between. Germline values: CDR1 SGHRS, CDR2 YFSETQ. Here the CDR3 reads CASSLGLTYEQYF. The DNA for the CDR3 is TGCGCCAGCAGCTTGGGACTGACCTACGAGCAGTACTTC.

The V gene is TRBV9, the J gene TRBJ1-5; D unclear. The ends were cut back, 0 bases at V and 3 bases at J, with 10 bases in the middle. This CDR3 has 15 amino acids. Germline CDR1 reads SGDLS; CDR2 reads YYNGEE. CDR3 residues: CASSVGGGFNQPQHF. The CDR3 DNA reads as TGTGCCAGCAGCGTAGGCGGAGGGTTCAATCAGCCCCAGCATTTT.

V usage is TRBV5-1 and J usage is TRBJ2-7, with 7 bases lining up with TRBD2. Losses at the gene ends were 2 bases for V and 5 bases for J; bases not matched to a gene: 4. Germline loops: CDR1 SGHRS, CDR2 YFSETQ. The CDR3 spans 13 residues. The CDR3 sequence: CASSLPGGNEQYF. CDR3 bases: TGCGCCAGCAGCTTACCCGGGGGGAACGAGCAGTACTTC.

This clone has a handful of counts. This chain links TRBV5-1 with TRBJ2-5, with a weak D call TRBD2 (6 bases). Germline V gene sequence: CDR1 SGHRS, CDR2 YFSETQ. The CDR3 extends over 13 amino acids. V was trimmed by 0 bases and J by 7 bases, leaving 10 bases between them. The chain's CDR3 is CASSLEGTGTQYF. The CDR3 region has the DNA TGCGCCAGCAGCTTGGAAGGGACTGGGACCCAGTACTTC.

The V gene is TRBV27, the J gene TRBJ1-2; maybe TRBD1 (5 bases). V lost 6 bases and J lost 3, with 14 bases in between. Germline CDR1 and CDR2: MNHEY and SMNVEV (reference sequence). The CDR3 length is 14 residues. Here the CDR3 reads CASRPRGLDYGYTF. In DNA form, the CDR3 reads TGTGCCAGCAGACCTCGGGGGTTGGACTATGGCTACACCTTC.

J is TRBJ2-7 and V is TRBV5-5; a possible D gene is TRBD2 (5 bases). The germline V and J ends were trimmed by 1 base and 0 bases, with 11 bases remaining between them. Germline assignment: CDR1 SGHKS and CDR2 YYEKEE (reference sequence). This CDR3 has 15 amino acids. The CDR3 here is CASSLSGPTSYEQYF. DNA of the CDR3: TGTGCCAGCAGCTTGAGCGGCCCTACCTCCTACGAGCAGTACTTC.

The chain links TRBV18 to TRBJ2-7; 11 bases match TRBD2. Trimming removed 3 bases from V and 3 bases from J; junction bases left unmatched: 7. This CDR3 is built from 16 residues. The V gene's germline CDR1 is KGHSH and CDR2 LQKENI. CDR3 in DNA: TGTGCCAGCTCACCTCGTCTAGCGGGAGGAAGCTACGAGCAGTACTTC. Translating it yields CASSPRLAGGSYEQYF.

This chain connects TRBV5-4 to TRBJ2-2, with 13 bases aligning to TRBD2. CDR1 is SGHNT and CDR2 is YYREEE in the germline V gene (reference sequence). The CDR3 covers 18 residues. The V segment lost 4 bases and the J segment 0 bases; nucleotides outside the gene matches: 6. Here the CDR3 reads CASSRGLAGPTNTGELFF. The CDR3, as DNA: TGTGCCAGCAGCAGGGGACTAGCGGGGCCAACGAACACCGGGGAGCTGTTTTTT.

The rearrangement links TRBV29-1 to TRBJ1-2, with D unresolved. The V and J ends lost 1 base and 4 bases respectively, with 10 bases between them. The germline gives CDR1 SQVTM, CDR2 ANQGSEA. The CDR3 totals 13 residues. The DNA for the CDR3 is TGCAGCGTTGAAGTGTACACTATCTATGGCTACACCTTC. Amino acid sequence: CSVEVYTIYGYTF.

This chain connects TRBV11-2 to TRBJ2-3, with D unclear. Per germline, CDR1 SGHAT and CDR2 FQNNGV. The germline V and J ends were trimmed by 5 bases and 7 bases, with 7 bases remaining between them. This CDR3 has 11 residues. The DNA for the CDR3 is TGTGCCAGCAGCCCCAGTCATACGCAGTATTTT. Translating gives CASSPSHTQYF.

The CDR3 DNA is TGTGCCAGCTCACCACTGGCCTCTCAAGAGACCCAGTACTTC. As protein: CASSPLASQETQYF. The rearrangement uses TRBV18 and TRBJ2-5; D is unclear. The CDR3 runs 14 residues. V lost 1 base to trimming and J lost 2 bases, with 8 bases between them. In germline, CDR1 is KGHSH, CDR2 LQKENI.

This clone was seen just once. The rearrangement links TRBV5-1 to TRBJ2-3, with D uncertain. The ends were cut back, 0 bases at V and 6 bases at J, with 11 bases in the middle. The CDR3 totals 14 residues. The germline CDR1 and CDR2 sequences are SGHRS and YFSETQ. The CDR3 is CASSLDATLDTQYF. The CDR3 nucleotides are TGCGCCAGCAGCTTGGATGCAACTTTGGATACGCAGTATTTT. The variable domain in full, completed from reference TRBV5-1 and TRBJ2-3, reads KAGVTQTPRYLIKTRGQQVTLSCSPISGHRSVSWYQQTPGQGLQFLFEYFSETQRNKGNFPGRFSGRQFSNSRSEMNVSTLELGDSALYLCASSLDATLDTQYFGPGTRLTVL.

This chain connects TRBV29-1 to TRBJ1-5; 7 bases fit TRBD1. J lost 6 bases, V lost 6 bases, and 11 bases had no gene match. This CDR3 has 14 amino acids. The germline CDR1 and CDR2 sequences are SQVTM and ANQGSEA. The CDR3: CSVAVGGEVQPQHF. Written as DNA, the CDR3 is TGCAGCGTGGCTGTAGGGGGCGAAGTTCAGCCCCAGCATTTT.

The CDR3 sequence: CASGFYGAGYGEQYF. In DNA, the CDR3 is TGTGCCAGCGGATTCTATGGAGCGGGCTACGGAGAGCAGTACTTC. V usage is TRBV5-4 and J usage is TRBJ2-7, with D perhaps TRBD2 (6 bases). Looked up from germline, CDR1 is SGHNT and CDR2 is YYREEE (reference sequence). This CDR3 region has 15 residues. V was pared by 7 bases and J by 7 bases, with 24 bases between.

This rearrangement joins TRBV19 to TRBJ2-5; D is uncertain. The CDR3 consists of 13 residues. Germline lookup yields CDR1 LNHDA and CDR2 SQIVND (reference sequence). V lost 3 bases to trimming and J lost 2 bases, with 7 bases between them. CDR3 sequence reads: CASSIAHQETQYF. The DNA of the CDR3 is TGTGCCAGTAGTATCGCACATCAAGAGACCCAGTACTTC.